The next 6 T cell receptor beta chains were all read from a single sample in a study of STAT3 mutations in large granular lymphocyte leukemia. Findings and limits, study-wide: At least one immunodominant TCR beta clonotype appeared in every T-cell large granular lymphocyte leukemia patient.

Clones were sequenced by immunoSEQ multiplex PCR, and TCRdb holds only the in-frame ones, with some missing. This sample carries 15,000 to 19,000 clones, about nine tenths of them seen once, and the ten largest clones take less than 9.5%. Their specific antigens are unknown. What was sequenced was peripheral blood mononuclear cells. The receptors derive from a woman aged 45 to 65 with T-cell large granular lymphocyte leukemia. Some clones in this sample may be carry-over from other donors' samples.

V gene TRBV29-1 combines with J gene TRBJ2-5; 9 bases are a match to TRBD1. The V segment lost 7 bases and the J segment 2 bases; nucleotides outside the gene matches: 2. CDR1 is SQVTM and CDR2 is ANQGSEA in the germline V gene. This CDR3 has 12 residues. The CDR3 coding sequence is TGCAGCGGAGGACAGGGGCAAGAGACCCAGTACTTC. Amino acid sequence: CSGGQGQETQYF.

The CDR3 DNA reads TGCGCCAGCAGCTTGGATCTCTACGAGCAGTACTTC. Translation: CASSLDLYEQYF. The chain employs TRBV5-1 and TRBJ2-7; D remains unclear. CDR3 length equals 12 residues. Germline CDR1 and CDR2: SGHRS and YFSETQ. Trimming removed 0 bases at V and 3 bases at J, with 4 bases between.

The CDR3 sequence: CASSPRSSGGVDTQYF. The CDR3, as DNA: TGTGCCAGCTCACCAAGGTCCTCAGGGGGAGTAGATACGCAGTATTTT. This chain links TRBV18 with TRBJ2-3; 7 bases line up with TRBD1. Germline V gives CDR1 KGHSH, CDR2 LQKENI. This CDR3 has 16 amino acids. With 2 bases clipped from V and 5 bases from J, the junction kept 10 bases outside the gene matches.

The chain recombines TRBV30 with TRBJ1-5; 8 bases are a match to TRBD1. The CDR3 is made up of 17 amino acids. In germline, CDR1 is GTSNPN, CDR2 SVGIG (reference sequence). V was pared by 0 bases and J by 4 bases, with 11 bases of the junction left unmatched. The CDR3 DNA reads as TGTGCCTGGAGTGTCCGGGGACAGGCGAACTCTAATCAGCCCCAGCATTTT. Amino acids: CAWSVRGQANSNQPQHF.

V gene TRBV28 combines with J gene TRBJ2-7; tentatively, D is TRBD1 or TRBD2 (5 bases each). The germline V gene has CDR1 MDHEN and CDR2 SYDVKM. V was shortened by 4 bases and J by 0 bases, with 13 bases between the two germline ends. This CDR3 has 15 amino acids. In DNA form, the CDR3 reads TGTGCCAGCAGTTCCCACGGGACGCCCTCCTACGAGCAGTACTTC. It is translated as CASSSHGTPSYEQYF.

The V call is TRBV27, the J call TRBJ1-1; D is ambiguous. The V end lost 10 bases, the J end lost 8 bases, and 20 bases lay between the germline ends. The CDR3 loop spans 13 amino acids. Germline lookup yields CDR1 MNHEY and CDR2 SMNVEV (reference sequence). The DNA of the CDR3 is TGTGCCACAAGATCGTTCCAGGAGAAGGAAGCTTTCTTT. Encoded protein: CATRSFQEKEAFF.